These 2 T cell receptor beta chains were sequenced from one sample in a study of cytomegalovirus exposure and HLA in healthy donors. The PCR made use of 60 Vbeta and 13 Jbeta primers. Only in-frame clones appear in the TCRdb table, and some are missing; sequencing was by immunoSEQ multiplex PCR. The sample carries approximately 170,000 clones, 70% to 90% recorded once. Sequencing used PBMCs. The receptors originated from a man aged 25 to 40 in good health and CMV-seropositive.

The chain carries TRBV7-9 and TRBJ1-1; D unclear. The length of the CDR3 is 12 residues. Germline V CDR1 and CDR2: SEHNR, FQNEAQ (reference sequence). V lost 5 bases and J 6 bases, leaving 10 bases between the germline ends. This CDR3 is CASSRGEAEAFF. In nucleotides, the CDR3 is TGTGCCAGCAGCCGGGGTGAGGCTGAAGCTTTCTTT.

Here the CDR3 reads CASSLVTGENHSPFLANYGYTF. The CDR3 DNA reads as TGTGCCAGCAGCTTAGTGACAGGGGAAAACCATTCCCCATTCTTAGCTAACTATGGCTACACCTTC. This rearrangement joins TRBV13 to TRBJ1-2; 8 bases match TRBD1. V lost 1 base and J lost 0; bases outside the gene matches: 22. Germline values: CDR1 PRHDT, CDR2 FYEKMQ (reference sequence). CDR3 length: 22 amino acids.